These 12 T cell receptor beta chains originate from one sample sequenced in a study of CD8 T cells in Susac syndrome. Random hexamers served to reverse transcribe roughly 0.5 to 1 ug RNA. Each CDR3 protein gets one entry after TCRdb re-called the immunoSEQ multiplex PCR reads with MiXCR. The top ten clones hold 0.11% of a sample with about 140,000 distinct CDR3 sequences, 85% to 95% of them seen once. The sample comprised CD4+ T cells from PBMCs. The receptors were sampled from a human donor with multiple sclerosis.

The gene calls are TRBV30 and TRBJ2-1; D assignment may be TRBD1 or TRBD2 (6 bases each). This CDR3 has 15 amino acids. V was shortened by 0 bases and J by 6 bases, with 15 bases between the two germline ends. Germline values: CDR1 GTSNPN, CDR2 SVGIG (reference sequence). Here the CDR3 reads CAWSVPGEAFNEQFF. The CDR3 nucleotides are TGTGCCTGGAGTGTACCAGGGGAGGCCTTCAATGAGCAGTTCTTC. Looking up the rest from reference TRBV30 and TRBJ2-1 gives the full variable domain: SQTIHQWPATLVQPVGSPLSLECTVEGTSNPNLYWYRQAAGRGLQLLFYSVGIGQISSEVPQNLSASRPQDRQFILSSKKLLLSDSGFYLCAWSVPGEAFNEQFFGPGTRLTVL.

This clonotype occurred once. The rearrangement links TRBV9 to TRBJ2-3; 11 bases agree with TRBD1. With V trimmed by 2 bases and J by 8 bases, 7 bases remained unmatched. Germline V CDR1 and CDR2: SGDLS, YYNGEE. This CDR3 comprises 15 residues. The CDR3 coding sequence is TGTGCCAGCAGCGTCGGACAGGGGGCACGAGGTACGCAGTATTTT. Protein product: CASSVGQGARGTQYF.

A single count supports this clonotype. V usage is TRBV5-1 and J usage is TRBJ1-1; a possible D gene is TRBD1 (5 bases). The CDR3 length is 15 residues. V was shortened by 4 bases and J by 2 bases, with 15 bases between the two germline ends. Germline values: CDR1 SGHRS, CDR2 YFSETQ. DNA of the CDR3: TGCGCCAGCAGCCCGGGCGGGGACGGTAACACTGAAGCTTTCTTT. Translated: CASSPGGDGNTEAFF.

CDR3 sequence (DNA): TGTGCCAGCAGCTCAGGACGCCAAGCCTACGAGCAGTACTTC. Its translation is CASSSGRQAYEQYF. The chain has TRBV7-2 and TRBJ2-7; D gene ambiguous. Trimming removed 4 bases at V and 2 bases at J, with 12 bases between. The CDR3 is 14 residues long. Germline CDR1 reads SGHTA; CDR2 reads FQGNSA.

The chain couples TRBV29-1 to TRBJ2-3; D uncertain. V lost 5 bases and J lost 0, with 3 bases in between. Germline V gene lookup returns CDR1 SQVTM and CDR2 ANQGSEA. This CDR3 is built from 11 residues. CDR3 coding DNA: TGCAGCGTTTCTAGCACAGATACGCAGTATTTT. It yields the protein CSVSSTDTQYF.

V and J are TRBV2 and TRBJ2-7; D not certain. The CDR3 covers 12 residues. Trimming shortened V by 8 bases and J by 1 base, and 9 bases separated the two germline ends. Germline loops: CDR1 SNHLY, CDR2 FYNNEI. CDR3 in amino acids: CASGVFSYEQYF. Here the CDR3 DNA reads TGTGCCAGCGGGGTCTTTTCCTACGAGCAGTACTTC. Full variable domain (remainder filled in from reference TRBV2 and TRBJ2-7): EPEVTQTPSHQVTQMGQEVILRCVPISNHLYFYWYRQILGQKVEFLVSFYNNEISEKSEIFDDQFSVERPDGSNFTLKIRSTKLEDSAMYFCASGVFSYEQYFGPGTRLTVT.

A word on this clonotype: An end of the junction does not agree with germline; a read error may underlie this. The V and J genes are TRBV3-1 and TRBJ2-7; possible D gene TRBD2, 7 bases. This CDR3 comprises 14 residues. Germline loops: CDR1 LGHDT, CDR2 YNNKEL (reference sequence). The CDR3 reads CASTQGGGTYEQYF. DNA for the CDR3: TGTGCCAGCACCCAAGGGGGGGGGACCTACGAGCAGTACTTC.

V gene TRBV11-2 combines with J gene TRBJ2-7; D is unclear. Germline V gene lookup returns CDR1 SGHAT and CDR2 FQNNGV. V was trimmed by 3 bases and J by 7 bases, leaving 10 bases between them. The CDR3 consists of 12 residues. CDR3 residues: CASSLVSEEQYF. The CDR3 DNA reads TGTGCCAGCAGCTTGGTGTCGGAAGAGCAGTACTTC.

CDR3 residues: CSATHRSDSFNQPQHF. CDR3 DNA: TGCAGTGCTACCCATAGATCGGACAGCTTCAATCAGCCCCAGCATTTT. The chain carries TRBV20-1 and TRBJ1-5; tentative D call: TRBD1 (6 bases). Germline CDR1 and CDR2: DFQATT and SNEGSKA (reference sequence). CDR3 size: 16 residues. Deletions cut 4 bases from V and 3 bases from J, with 19 bases between.

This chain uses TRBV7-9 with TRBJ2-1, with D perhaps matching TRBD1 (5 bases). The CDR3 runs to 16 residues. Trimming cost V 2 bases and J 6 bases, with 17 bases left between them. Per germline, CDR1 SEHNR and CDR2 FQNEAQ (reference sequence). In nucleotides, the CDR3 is TGTGCCAGCAGCTTAAGTTCGTGGGGCGTGGGCAATGAGCAGTTCTTC. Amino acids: CASSLSSWGVGNEQFF.

This chain's CDR3 is CAIAFSGNEQFF. The CDR3 nucleotides read TGTGCCATCGCCTTTAGCGGGAATGAGCAGTTCTTC. V usage is TRBV7-2 and J usage is TRBJ2-1; 7 bases match TRBD2. V lost 10 bases, J lost 7 bases, and 7 bases stayed unmatched. Germline loops: CDR1 SGHTA, CDR2 FQGNSA. The CDR3 has 12 amino acids.

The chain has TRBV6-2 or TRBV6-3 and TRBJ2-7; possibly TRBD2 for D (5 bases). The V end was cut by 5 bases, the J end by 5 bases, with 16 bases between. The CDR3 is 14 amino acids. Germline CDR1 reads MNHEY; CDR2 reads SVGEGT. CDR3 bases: TGTGCCAGCAGTCCGTGGGAACAAGCGGACGAGCAGTACTTC. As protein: CASSPWEQADEQYF.